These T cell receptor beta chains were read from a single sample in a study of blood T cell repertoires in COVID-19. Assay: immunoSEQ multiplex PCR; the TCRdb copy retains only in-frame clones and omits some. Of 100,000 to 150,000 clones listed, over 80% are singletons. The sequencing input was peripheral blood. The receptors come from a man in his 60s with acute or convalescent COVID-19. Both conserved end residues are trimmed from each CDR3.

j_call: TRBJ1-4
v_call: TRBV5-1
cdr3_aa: ASSLGDSHEKLF

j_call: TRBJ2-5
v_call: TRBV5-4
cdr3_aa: ASSIKGWGTQY

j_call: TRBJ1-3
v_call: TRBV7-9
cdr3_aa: AYAGRVGLAAGNTIY

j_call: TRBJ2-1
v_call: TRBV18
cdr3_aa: ASSPPRQGYNEQF

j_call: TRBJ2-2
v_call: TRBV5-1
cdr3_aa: ASSLELNTGELF

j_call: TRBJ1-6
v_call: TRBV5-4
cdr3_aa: ASSLAPSTGSSYNSPLH

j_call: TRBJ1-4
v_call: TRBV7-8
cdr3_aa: ASSPSRGSRMEKLF

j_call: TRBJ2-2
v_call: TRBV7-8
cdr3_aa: ASRQHPGLPSTGELF

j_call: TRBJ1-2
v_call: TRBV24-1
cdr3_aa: ATRGQGSGGYT

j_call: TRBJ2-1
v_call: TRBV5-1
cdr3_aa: ASSLRESSYNEQF

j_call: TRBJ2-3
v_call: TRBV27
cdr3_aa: ASRSFVRTSGSTDTQY

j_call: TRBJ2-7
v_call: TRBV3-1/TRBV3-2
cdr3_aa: ASRRSQGSGEQY

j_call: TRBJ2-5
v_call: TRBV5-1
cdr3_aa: ASSLLAGSGETQY

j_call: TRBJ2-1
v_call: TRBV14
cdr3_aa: ASSQTLAEYNEQF

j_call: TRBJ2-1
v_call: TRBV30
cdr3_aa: AWSRRGRYEQF

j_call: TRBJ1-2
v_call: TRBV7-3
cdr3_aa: ASSLKGREYT

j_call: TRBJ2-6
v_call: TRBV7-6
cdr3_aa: ASTPRPSGANVLT

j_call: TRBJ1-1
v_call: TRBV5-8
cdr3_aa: ASRHPTGSDTEAF

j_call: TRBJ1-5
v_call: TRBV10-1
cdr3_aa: ARLRQGRHSNQPQH

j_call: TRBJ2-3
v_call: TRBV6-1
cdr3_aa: ASSEAARTQY

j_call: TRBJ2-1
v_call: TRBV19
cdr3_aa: ASMVRGSHEQF

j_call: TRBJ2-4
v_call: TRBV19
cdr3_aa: ASSTHDRANIQY

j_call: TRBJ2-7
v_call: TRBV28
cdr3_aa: ASSFSGGIYEQY

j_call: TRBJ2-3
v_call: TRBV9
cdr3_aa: ASSVGFLTSGDTQY

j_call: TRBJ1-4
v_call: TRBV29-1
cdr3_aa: SYRAGANEKLF

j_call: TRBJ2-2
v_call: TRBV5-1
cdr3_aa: ASSLSGRTAGELF

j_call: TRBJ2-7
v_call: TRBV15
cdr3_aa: ATSRGGQREQY

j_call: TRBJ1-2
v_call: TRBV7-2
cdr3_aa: ASSLEGASNYGYT

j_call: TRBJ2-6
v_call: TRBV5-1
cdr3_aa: ASSFTGQGGSGANVLT

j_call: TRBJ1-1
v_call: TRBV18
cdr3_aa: ASSPSGRTEAF

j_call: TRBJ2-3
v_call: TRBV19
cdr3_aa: ASSINRATDTQY

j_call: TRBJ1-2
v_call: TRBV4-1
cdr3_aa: ASSLTGNYGYT

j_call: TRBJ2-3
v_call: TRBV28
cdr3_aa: ASSLRQVTDTQY

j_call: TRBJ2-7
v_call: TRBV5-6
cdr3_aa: ASSLGPGGNEQY

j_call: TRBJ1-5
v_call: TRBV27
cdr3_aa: ASRPYSNQPQH

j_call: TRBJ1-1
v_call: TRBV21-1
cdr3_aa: ASSGETEAF

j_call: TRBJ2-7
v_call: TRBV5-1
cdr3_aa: ASSLGQIEQY

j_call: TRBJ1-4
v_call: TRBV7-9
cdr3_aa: ASSLLTGQEKLF

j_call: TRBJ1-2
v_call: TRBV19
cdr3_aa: ASTGGGSNYGYT

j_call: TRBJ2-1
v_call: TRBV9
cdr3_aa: ASSVRGQRNDNEQF

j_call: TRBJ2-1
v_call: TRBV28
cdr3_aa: AIDPTSGLTYNEQF

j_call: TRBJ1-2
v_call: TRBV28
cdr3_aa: ASSSRDRVGYT

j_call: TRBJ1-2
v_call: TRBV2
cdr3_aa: ASRVPTGQSWGYT

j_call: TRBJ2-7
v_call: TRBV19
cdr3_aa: ASSIGHGRYEQY

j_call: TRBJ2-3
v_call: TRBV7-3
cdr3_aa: ASSLGPYTDTQY

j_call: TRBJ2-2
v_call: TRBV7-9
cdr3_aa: ASSFWASGRSGELF

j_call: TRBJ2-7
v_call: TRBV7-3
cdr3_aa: ASSLGGARHEQY

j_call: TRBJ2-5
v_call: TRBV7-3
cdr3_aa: ASSTTGESRTQY

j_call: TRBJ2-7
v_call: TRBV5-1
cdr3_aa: ASATAGASYEQY

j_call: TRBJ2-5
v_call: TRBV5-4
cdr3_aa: ASSLASGRLQETQY

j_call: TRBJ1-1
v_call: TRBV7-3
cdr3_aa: ATAQGANTEAF

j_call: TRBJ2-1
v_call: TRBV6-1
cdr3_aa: ASSETGVEQF

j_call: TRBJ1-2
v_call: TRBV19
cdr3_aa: ASIPTSTGTGYT